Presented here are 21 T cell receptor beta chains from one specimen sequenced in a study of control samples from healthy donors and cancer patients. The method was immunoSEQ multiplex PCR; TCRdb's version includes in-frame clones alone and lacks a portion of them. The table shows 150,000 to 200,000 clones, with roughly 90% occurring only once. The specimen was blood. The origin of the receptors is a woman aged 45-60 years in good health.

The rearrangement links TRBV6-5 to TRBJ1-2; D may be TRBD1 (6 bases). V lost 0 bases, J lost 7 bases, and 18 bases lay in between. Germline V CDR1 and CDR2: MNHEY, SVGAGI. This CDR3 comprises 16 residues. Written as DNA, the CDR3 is TGTGCCAGCAGTTACTCGAGGTCACAGGGACCATCTGGCTACACCTTC. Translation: CASSYSRSQGPSGYTF.

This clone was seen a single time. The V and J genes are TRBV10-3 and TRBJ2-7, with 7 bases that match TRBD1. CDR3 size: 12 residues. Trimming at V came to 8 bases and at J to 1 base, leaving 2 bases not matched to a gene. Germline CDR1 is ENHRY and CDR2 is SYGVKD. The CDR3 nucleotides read TGTGCCATCGGGGGACAGTCCTACGAGCAGTACTTC. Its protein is CAIGGQSYEQYF.

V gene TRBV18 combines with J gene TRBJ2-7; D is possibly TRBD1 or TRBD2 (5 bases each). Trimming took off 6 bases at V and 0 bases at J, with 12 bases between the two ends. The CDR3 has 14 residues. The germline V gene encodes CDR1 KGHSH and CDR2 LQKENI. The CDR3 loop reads CASSPGATSYEQYF. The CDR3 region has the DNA TGTGCCAGCTCCCCCGGGGCCACCTCCTACGAGCAGTACTTC.

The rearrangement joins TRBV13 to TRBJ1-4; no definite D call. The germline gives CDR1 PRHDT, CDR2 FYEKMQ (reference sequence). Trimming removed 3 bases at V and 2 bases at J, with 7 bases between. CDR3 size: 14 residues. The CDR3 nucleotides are TGTGCCAGCAGCTTGGGAGGTACTAATGAAAAACTGTTTTTT. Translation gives CASSLGGTNEKLFF. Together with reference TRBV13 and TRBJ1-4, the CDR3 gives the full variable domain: AAGVIQSPRHLIKEKRETATLKCYPIPRHDTVYWYQQGPGQDPQFLISFYEKMQSDKGSIPDRFSAQQFSDYHSELNMSSLELGDSALYFCASSLGGTNEKLFFGSGTQLSVL.

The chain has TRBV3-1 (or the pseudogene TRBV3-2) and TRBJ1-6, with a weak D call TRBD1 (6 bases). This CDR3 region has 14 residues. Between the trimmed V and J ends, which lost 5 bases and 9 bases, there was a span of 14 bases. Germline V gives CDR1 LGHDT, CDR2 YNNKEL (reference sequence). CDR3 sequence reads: CASSYTGQASPLHF. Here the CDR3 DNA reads TGTGCCAGCAGCTATACAGGGCAGGCTTCACCCCTCCACTTT.

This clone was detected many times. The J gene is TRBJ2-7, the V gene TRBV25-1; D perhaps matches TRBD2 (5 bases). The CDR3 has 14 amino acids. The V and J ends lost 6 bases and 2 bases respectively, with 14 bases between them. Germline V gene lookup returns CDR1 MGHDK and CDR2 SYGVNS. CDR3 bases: TGTGCCAGCAGCCGAGAGGACGGGGCCTACGAGCAGTACTTC. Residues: CASSREDGAYEQYF.

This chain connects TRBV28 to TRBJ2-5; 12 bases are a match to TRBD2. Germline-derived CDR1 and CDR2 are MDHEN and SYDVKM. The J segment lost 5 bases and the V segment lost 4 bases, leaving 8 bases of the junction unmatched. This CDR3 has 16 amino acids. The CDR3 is CASSSPSGRARETQYF. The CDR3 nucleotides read TGTGCCAGCAGTTCGCCTAGCGGGAGGGCCAGGGAGACCCAGTACTTC.

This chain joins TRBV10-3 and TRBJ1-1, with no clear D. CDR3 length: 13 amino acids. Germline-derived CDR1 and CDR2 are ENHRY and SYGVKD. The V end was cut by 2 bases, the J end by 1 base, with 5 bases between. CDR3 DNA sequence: TGTGCCATCAGTGAGGTGGAGAACACTGAAGCTTTCTTT. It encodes CAISEVENTEAFF.

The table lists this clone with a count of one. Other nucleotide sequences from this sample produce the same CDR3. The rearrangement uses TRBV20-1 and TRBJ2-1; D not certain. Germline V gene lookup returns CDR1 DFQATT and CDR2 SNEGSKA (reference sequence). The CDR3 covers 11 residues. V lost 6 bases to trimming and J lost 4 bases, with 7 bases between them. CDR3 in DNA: TGCAGTGCCAGACTGTACAATGAGCAGTTCTTC. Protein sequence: CSARLYNEQFF.

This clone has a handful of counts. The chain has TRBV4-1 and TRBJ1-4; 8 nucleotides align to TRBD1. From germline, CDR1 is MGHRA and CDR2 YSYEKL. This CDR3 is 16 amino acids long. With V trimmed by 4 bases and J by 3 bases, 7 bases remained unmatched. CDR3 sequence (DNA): TGCGCCAGCAGCCTAAGACAGGGGACGTCTAATGAAAAACTGTTTTTT. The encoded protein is CASSLRQGTSNEKLFF.

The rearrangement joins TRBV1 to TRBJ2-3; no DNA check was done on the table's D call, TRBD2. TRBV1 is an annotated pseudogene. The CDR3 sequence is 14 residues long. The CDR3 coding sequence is TGCACCACCAAGCCCCTCGTAATGGCAGATACGCAGTATTTT. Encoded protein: CTTKPLVMADTQYF.

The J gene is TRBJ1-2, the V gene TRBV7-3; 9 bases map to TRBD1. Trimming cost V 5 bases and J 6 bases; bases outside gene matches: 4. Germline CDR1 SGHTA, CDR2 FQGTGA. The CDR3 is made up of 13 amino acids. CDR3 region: CASSQTGGNGYTF. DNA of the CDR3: TGTGCCAGCAGCCAGACAGGGGGTAATGGCTACACCTTC.

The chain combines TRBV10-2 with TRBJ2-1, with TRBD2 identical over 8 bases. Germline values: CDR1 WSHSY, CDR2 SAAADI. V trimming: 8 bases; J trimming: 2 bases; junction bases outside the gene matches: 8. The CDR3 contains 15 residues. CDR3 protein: CASGGAGETYNEQFF. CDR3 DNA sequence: TGCGCCAGCGGGGGAGCGGGGGAGACCTACAATGAGCAGTTCTTC.

CDR3 bases: TGCAGTGCCGCGCAGGGGGACGAGCAGTACTTC. Its translation is CSAAQGDEQYF. V gene TRBV20-1 combines with J gene TRBJ2-7; 7 nucleotides line up with TRBD1. The V segment lost 6 bases and the J segment 5 bases; nucleotides outside the gene matches: 4. The CDR3 covers 11 residues. CDR1 is DFQATT and CDR2 is SNEGSKA in the germline V gene (reference sequence).

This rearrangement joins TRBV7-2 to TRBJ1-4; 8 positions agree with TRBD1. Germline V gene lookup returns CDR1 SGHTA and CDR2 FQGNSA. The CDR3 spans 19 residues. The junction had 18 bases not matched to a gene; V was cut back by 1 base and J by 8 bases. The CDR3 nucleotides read TGTGCCAGCAGCTTAGTCCCGCGGCTTCCCGGGACAGGAGGGGAAAAACTGTTTTTT. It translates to CASSLVPRLPGTGGEKLFF.

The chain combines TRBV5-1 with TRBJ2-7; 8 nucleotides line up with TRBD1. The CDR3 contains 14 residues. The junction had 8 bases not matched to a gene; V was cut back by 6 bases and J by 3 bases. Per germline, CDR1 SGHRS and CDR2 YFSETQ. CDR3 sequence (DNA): TGCGCCAGCATGCCAGGGGACAGGAACTACGAGCAGTACTTC. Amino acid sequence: CASMPGDRNYEQYF.

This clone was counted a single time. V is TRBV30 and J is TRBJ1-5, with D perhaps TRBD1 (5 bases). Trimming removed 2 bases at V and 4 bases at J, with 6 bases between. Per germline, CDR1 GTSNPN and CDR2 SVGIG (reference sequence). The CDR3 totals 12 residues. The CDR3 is CAWSYRNQPQHF. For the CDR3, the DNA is TGTGCCTGGAGTTACAGGAATCAGCCCCAGCATTTT.

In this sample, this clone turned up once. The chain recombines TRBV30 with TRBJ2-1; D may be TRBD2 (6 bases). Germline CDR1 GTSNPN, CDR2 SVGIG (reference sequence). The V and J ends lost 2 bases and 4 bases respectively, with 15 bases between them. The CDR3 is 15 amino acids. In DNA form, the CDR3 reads TGTGCCTGGAGTCCCGTCGGGAGATCTTACAATGAGCAGTTCTTC. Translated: CAWSPVGRSYNEQFF.

As DNA, the CDR3 is TGTGCCACCAGTGATGTGGACCAATTCTCCTACAATGAGCAGTTCTTC. Amino acid sequence: CATSDVDQFSYNEQFF. The chain carries TRBV24-1 and TRBJ2-1; D remains ambiguous. Trimming stripped 3 bases from V and 0 bases from J, with 11 bases between. Germline CDR1 and CDR2: KGHDR and SFDVKD. CDR3 length: 16 residues.

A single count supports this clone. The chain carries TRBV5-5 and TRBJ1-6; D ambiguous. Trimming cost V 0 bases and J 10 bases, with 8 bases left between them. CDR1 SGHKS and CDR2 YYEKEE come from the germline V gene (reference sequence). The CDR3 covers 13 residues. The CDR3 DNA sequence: TGTGCCAGCAGCTTGGTCAGCGACTCACCCCTCCACTTT. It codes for CASSLVSDSPLHF.

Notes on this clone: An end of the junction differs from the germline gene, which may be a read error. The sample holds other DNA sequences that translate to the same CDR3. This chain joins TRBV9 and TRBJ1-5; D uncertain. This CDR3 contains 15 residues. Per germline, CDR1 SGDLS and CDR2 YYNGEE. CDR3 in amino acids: CASSVDGSWNQPQHF. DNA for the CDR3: TGTGCCAGTAGCGTCGACGGGAGTTGGAATCAGCCCCAGCATTTT.